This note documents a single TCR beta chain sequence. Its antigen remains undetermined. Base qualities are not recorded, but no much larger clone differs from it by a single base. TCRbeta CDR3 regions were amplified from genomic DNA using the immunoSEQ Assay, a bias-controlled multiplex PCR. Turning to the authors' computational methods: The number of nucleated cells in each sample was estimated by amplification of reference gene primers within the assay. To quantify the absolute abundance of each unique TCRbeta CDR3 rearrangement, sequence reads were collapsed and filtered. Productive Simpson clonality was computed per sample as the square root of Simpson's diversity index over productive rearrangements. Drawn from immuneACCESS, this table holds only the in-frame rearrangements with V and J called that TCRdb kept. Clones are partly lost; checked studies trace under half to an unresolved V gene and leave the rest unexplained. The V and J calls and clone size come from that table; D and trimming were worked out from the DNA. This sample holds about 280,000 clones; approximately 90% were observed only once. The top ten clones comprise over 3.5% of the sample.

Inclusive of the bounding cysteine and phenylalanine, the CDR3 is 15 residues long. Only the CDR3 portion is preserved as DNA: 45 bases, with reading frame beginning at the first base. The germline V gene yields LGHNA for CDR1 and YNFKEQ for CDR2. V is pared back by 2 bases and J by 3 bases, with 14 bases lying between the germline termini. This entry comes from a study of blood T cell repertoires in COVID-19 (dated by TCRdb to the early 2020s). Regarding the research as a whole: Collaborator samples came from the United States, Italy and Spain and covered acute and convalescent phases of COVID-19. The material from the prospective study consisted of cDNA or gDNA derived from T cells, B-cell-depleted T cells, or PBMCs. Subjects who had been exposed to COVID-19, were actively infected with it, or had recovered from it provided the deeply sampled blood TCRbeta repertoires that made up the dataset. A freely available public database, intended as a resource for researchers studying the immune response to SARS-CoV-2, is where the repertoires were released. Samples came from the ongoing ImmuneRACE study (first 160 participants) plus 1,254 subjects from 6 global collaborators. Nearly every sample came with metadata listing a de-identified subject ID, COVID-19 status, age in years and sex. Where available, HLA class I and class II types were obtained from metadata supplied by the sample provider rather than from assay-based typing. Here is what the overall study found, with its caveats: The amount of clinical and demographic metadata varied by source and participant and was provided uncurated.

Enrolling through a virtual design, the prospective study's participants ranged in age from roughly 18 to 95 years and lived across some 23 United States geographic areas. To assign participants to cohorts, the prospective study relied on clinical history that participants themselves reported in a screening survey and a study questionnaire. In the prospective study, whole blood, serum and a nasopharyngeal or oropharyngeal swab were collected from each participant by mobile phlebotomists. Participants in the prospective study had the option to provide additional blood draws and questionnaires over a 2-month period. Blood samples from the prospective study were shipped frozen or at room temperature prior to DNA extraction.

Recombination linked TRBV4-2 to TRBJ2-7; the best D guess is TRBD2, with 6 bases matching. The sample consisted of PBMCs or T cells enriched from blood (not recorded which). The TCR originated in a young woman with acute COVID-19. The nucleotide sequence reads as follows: TGTGCCAGCAGCCAAAAAGTAGCGGAGGGCTACGAGCAGTACTTC. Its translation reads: CASSQKVAEGYEQYF.